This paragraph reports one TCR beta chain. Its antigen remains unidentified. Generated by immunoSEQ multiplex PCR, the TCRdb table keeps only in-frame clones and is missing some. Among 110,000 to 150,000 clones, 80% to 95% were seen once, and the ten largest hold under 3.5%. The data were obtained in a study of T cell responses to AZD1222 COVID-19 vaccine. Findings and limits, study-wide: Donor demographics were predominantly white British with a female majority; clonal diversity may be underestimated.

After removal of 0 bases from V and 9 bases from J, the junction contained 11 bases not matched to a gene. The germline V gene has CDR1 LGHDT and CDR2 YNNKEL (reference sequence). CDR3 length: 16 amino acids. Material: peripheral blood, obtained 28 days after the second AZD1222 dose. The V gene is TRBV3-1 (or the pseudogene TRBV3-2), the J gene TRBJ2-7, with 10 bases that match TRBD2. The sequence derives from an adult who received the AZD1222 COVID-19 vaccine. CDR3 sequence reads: CASSQDLASGRIGQYF. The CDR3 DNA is TGTGCCAGCAGCCAAGATCTGGCTAGCGGGAGAATTGGGCAGTACTTC.